This TCR beta chain was documented in a study of CD8 T cells in Susac syndrome. Study findings and constraints: The study conceded that its TCR sequencing and HLA analysis involved relatively few individuals.

Random hexamers served to reverse transcribe roughly 0.5 to 1 ug RNA. TCRdb passed the immunoSEQ multiplex PCR reads through MiXCR, listing each CDR3 protein once. The table records around 200,000 distinct CDR3 sequences, roughly 94% of them present only once. Turning to this clonotype: Its specificity is not known. A junction end diverges from the germline sequence, so it may reflect a read error.

Germline V gene sequence: CDR1 SSHAT, CDR2 FNYEAQ (reference sequence). The CDR3 extends over 15 amino acids. The chain couples TRBV7-7 to TRBJ2-3, with 7 bases identical to TRBD2. The sequenced sample was CD4+ T cells from PBMCs. The receptor was isolated from a human donor in good health. CDR3 residues: CASSSQSGEGNTQYF. In DNA, the CDR3 is TGTGCTAGCAGCTCCCAGAGCGGGGAGGGTAATACGCAGTATTTT.